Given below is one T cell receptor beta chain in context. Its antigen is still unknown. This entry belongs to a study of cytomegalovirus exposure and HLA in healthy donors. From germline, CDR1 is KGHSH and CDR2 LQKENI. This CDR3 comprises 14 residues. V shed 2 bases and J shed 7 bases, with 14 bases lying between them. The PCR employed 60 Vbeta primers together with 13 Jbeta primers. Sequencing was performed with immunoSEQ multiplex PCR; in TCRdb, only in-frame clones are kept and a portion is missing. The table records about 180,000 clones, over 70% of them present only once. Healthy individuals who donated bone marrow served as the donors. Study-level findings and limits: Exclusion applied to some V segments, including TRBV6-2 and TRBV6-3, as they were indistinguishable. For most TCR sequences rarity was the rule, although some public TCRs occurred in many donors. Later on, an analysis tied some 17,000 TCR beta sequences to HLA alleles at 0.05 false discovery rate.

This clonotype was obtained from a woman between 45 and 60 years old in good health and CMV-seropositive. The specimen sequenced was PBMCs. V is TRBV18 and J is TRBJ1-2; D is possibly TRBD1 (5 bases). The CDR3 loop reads CASSPTDTESGYTF. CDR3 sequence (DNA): TGTGCCAGCTCACCAACGGACACCGAGAGTGGCTACACCTTC.